These T cell receptor beta chains were read from a single sample in a study of T cell responses to AZD1222 COVID-19 vaccine. Profiled with immunoSEQ multiplex PCR; TCRdb holds only in-frame clones, not every one. Of 90,000 to 130,000 clones listed, roughly 90% are singletons. The sequencing used peripheral blood, collected on day 0 of AZD1222 vaccination. These receptors were obtained from an adult in good health. CDR3s include the opening cysteine and the closing phenylalanine or tryptophan. A D gene is named only where the DNA matches it firmly. A clone size is listed for some rows: how often the clone was seen (once, few, many), or a class if it is expanded.

j_call v_call d_call clone_size cdr3_nt cdr3_aa
TRBJ2-3 TRBV15 . . TGTGCCACCAGCAGAGATTATCGAGGCACAGATACGCAGTATTTT CATSRDYRGTDTQYF
TRBJ1-4 TRBV27 TRBD1 . TGTGCCAGCAGGCCAGGGGGCAGGATGGAAAAACTGTTTTTT CASRPGGRMEKLFF
TRBJ2-7 TRBV5-4 TRBD2 once TGTGCCAGCAGCTTGGGGGGACTAGCGCAGAACGAGCAGTACTTC CASSLGGLAQNEQYF
TRBJ2-1 TRBV18 TRBD2 . TGTGCCAGCTCACCCCTTGCGGGAGGCTACAATGAGCAGTTCTTC CASSPLAGGYNEQFF
TRBJ2-2 TRBV25-1 . . TGTGCCAGCAGTGAATATGCGACATACAACACCGGGGAGCTGTTTTTT CASSEYATYNTGELFF
TRBJ2-7 TRBV5-1 TRBD2 once TGCGCCAGCAGCAGGACTAGCGGGAGCGACGAGCAGTACTTC CASSRTSGSDEQYF
TRBJ1-2 TRBV24-1 . . TGTGCCACCAGTGATGGGTTCGGCTACACCTTC CATSDGFGYTF
TRBJ1-1 TRBV7-9 . . TGTGCCAGCAGCTTTGTGACAGCGAACACTGAAGCTTTCTTT CASSFVTANTEAFF
TRBJ1-5 TRBV3-1/TRBV3-2 . . TGTGCCAGCAGCCAAGGAACTTATAGCAATCAGCCCCAGCATTTT CASSQGTYSNQPQHF
TRBJ1-5 TRBV19 TRBD1 few TGTGCCAGTAGTATTCCCGACAGGGGCTCCGATCAGCCCCAGCATTTT CASSIPDRGSDQPQHF
TRBJ2-5 TRBV15 . once TGTGCCACCAGCAGAGATCAGGGTTCAGAGACCCAGTACTTC CATSRDQGSETQYF
TRBJ1-3 TRBV5-1 TRBD1 . TGCGCCAGCAGCTTTCCGGACAGGGCGAGCACCATATATTTT CASSFPDRASTIYF
TRBJ2-3 TRBV3-1/TRBV3-2 . . TGTGCCAGCAGCCAAGATGGGTCTGCGACAGATACGCAGTATTTT CASSQDGSATDTQYF
TRBJ2-3 TRBV4-1 . . TGCGCCAGCAGCCAAGTTTCGGCGCCAGATACGCAGTATTTT CASSQVSAPDTQYF
TRBJ2-7 TRBV6-5 TRBD1 . TGTGCCAGCAACGACAGGGGGATATCCTACGAGCAGTACTTC CASNDRGISYEQYF
TRBJ1-2 TRBV6-7 TRBD1 . TGTGCCAGCAGTTACTCGACGGGACAGGGGGCCCGCTATGGCTACACCTTC CASSYSTGQGARYGYTF
TRBJ1-2 TRBV4-1 . . TGCGCCAGCAGCCAAGAAGGGTTCCGAGCAGCTAACTATGGCTACACCTTC CASSQEGFRAANYGYTF
TRBJ1-1 TRBV18 . . TGTGCCAGCTCACCGGGACTTATGAACACTGAAGCTTTCTTT CASSPGLMNTEAFF
TRBJ2-5 TRBV7-9 TRBD2 . TGTGCCAGCAGCTCTAGCGGGAGCGTCCAAGAGACCCAGTACTTC CASSSSGSVQETQYF
TRBJ2-7 TRBV19 . once TGTGCCAGTAGTCCGATGGGAGACGAGCAGTACTTC CASSPMGDEQYF
TRBJ2-1 TRBV5-5 . . TGTGCCAGCAGTTCTGGGTACACAGACTACAATGAGCAGTTCTTC CASSSGYTDYNEQFF
TRBJ1-4 TRBV15 . . TGTGCCACCAGCGCCGGGGAGGGTGCTAATGAAAAACTGTTTTTT CATSAGEGANEKLFF
TRBJ1-4 TRBV10-2 . . TGCGCCAGCAGTGCTAATGAAAAACTGTTTTTT CASSANEKLFF
TRBJ1-1 TRBV24-1 TRBD1 once TGTGCCACCAGTGATTACAGGGGGGAAGAAGCTTTCTTT CATSDYRGEEAFF